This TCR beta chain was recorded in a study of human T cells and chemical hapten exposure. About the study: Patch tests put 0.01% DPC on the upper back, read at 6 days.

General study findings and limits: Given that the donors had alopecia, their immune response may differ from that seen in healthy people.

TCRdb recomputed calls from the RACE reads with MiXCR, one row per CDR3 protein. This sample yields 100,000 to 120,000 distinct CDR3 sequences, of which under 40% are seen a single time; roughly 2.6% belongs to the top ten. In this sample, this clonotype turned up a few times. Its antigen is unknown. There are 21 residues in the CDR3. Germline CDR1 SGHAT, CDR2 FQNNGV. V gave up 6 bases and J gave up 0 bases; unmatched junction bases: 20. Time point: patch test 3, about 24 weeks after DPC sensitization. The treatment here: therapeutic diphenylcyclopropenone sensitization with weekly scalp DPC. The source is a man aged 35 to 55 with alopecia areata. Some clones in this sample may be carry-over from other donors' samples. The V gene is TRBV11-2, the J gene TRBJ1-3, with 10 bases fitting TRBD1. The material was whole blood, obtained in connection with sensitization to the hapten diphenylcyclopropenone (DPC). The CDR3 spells CASRKMDGQGGQSPSGNTIYF. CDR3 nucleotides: TGTGCCAGCAGGAAGATGGACGGACAGGGGGGGCAAAGTCCCTCTGGAAACACCATATATTTT.